The clone carrying this TCR beta chain was detected ten times or more. Its antigen remains unknown. The V end lost 0 bases, the J end lost 2 bases, and 8 bases lay between the germline ends. This CDR3 is built from 15 residues. The germline V gene encodes CDR1 MNHEY and CDR2 SMNVEV (reference sequence). Researchers amplified the TCR beta CDR3 regions from RNA transcripts. The TCR CDR3 was amplified in a first-round RT-PCR using the HTBI primer set. TCRdb re-called the multiplex PCR reads through MiXCR, storing one row per CDR3 protein. The profile shows roughly 300,000 distinct CDR3 sequences, 21% of them singletons. The data are from a study of T cells in Graves' hyperthyroidism and ophthalmopathy. Hyperthyroidism was newly diagnosed in patients aged 18 to 65 (duration under 2 months). Together with thyroid ultrasound, orbital computed tomography, serum thyroxine and TRAb, clinical symptoms were used for diagnoses.

Whole-study results and caveats: By a 13 V-J model, ophthalmopathy was set apart from stable hyperthyroidism. Ophthalmopathy was predicted by the model a median of about 6.7 months ahead of onset.

The clonotype comes from a woman in her forties or fifties with Graves' hyperthyroidism. The chain joins TRBV27 to TRBJ2-1; D unclear. Specimen: blood. The CDR3 nucleotides read TGTGCCAGCAGTTTATCACCAGTTGCCTACAATGAGCAGTTCTTC. Protein: CASSLSPVAYNEQFF.